Listed below are T cell receptor beta chains from one sample, sequenced in a study of blood T cell repertoires in COVID-19. TCRdb's table, derived via immunoSEQ multiplex PCR, lists solely in-frame clones and lacks some. The sample shows 200,000 to 250,000 clones, roughly 85% of them seen only once. Source material: peripheral blood. All receptors derive from a woman aged 65 to 85 with COVID-19, enrolled during active disease. Each CDR3 is given with its conserved first and last residue. Fields, in order: J gene, V gene, clone size, D gene, CDR3 DNA, CDR3 protein. A D gene is named only where the DNA matches it firmly. The listing skips clone size in some rows; elsewhere it reads once, few, many or a size class.

j_gene: TRBJ1-4
v_gene: TRBV6-2/TRBV6-3
abundance: .
d_gene: .
CDR3nt: TGTGCCAGCAGTTACTTGGTCGCGGAAAAACTGTTTTTT
CDR3aa: CASSYLVAEKLFF

j_gene: TRBJ1-5
v_gene: TRBV4-2
abundance: once
d_gene: TRBD1
CDR3nt: TGTGCCAGCAGCGCGTCCTACAGGGGTCTAGGAAATCAGCCCCAGCATTTT
CDR3aa: CASSASYRGLGNQPQHF

j_gene: TRBJ2-3
v_gene: TRBV7-9
abundance: .
d_gene: TRBD2
CDR3nt: TGTGCCAGCAGCTACCGACGTGCTAGCGGGAGCAAGGCAGATACGCAGTATTTT
CDR3aa: CASSYRRASGSKADTQYF

j_gene: TRBJ1-4
v_gene: TRBV5-6
abundance: .
d_gene: TRBD1
CDR3nt: TGTGCCAGCAGCCAATTCGGACAGGGAGTCCGCGAAAAACTGTTTTTT
CDR3aa: CASSQFGQGVREKLFF

j_gene: TRBJ2-2
v_gene: TRBV4-2
abundance: .
d_gene: TRBD1
CDR3nt: TGTGCCAGCAGCCAACCGGGACAGGGGAAGCTGTTTTTT
CDR3aa: CASSQPGQGKLFF

j_gene: TRBJ1-2
v_gene: TRBV5-4
abundance: few
d_gene: .
CDR3nt: TGTGCCAGCAGCCCCCCGGGACAAGTTACTAACTATGGCTACACCTTC
CDR3aa: CASSPPGQVTNYGYTF

j_gene: TRBJ2-1
v_gene: TRBV14
abundance: .
d_gene: TRBD2
CDR3nt: TGTGCCAGCAGCCAAGAGTTAGCGGGCTACAATGAGCAGTTCTTC
CDR3aa: CASSQELAGYNEQFF

j_gene: TRBJ2-2
v_gene: TRBV13
abundance: .
d_gene: .
CDR3nt: TGTGCCAGCAGCTTACTAGCAGCTAGAGGAGGCGGGGAGCTGTTTTTT
CDR3aa: CASSLLAARGGGELFF

j_gene: TRBJ1-1
v_gene: TRBV7-3
abundance: .
d_gene: TRBD1
CDR3nt: TGTGCCAGCAGCGGACAGGGCGGACAGAACACTGAAGCTTTCTTT
CDR3aa: CASSGQGGQNTEAFF

j_gene: TRBJ2-3
v_gene: TRBV9
abundance: .
d_gene: TRBD1
CDR3nt: TGTGCCAGCAGCGTACAAACAGGGGACACAGATACGCAGTATTTT
CDR3aa: CASSVQTGDTDTQYF

j_gene: TRBJ2-3
v_gene: TRBV18
abundance: few
d_gene: TRBD1
CDR3nt: TGTGCCAGCTCACCACCGGGACACAGGGGTTTATATACGCAGTATTTT
CDR3aa: CASSPPGHRGLYTQYF

j_gene: TRBJ1-3
v_gene: TRBV5-6
abundance: .
d_gene: .
CDR3nt: TGTGCCAGCAGCCCGGGGAAGGGAGGGACTGGAAACACCATATATTTT
CDR3aa: CASSPGKGGTGNTIYF

j_gene: TRBJ1-4
v_gene: TRBV19
abundance: once
d_gene: .
CDR3nt: TGTGCCAGTAGTAACAGGGCGGGTGAAAAACTGTTTTTT
CDR3aa: CASSNRAGEKLFF

j_gene: TRBJ2-7
v_gene: TRBV19
abundance: few
d_gene: TRBD1
CDR3nt: TGTGCCAGTAGTCCGACAGGGGCGGGCGAGCAGTACTTC
CDR3aa: CASSPTGAGEQYF

j_gene: TRBJ1-2
v_gene: TRBV29-1
abundance: .
d_gene: .
CDR3nt: TGCAGCGTTGAGGGGGGGACAAAAAACTATGGCTACACCTTC
CDR3aa: CSVEGGTKNYGYTF

j_gene: TRBJ2-7
v_gene: TRBV11-2
abundance: .
d_gene: TRBD1
CDR3nt: TGTGCCAGCAGCTTGCAGGGGGCTAGCTACGAGCAGTACTTC
CDR3aa: CASSLQGASYEQYF

j_gene: TRBJ1-2
v_gene: TRBV19
abundance: .
d_gene: .
CDR3nt: TGTGCCAGTAGTTTGTCAGACTATGGCTACACCTTC
CDR3aa: CASSLSDYGYTF

j_gene: TRBJ1-1
v_gene: TRBV11-1
abundance: .
d_gene: .
CDR3nt: TGTGCCAGCAGCTTTCGGAACACTGAAGCTTTCTTT
CDR3aa: CASSFRNTEAFF

j_gene: TRBJ2-2
v_gene: TRBV5-1
abundance: few
d_gene: .
CDR3nt: TGCGCCAGCAGCTTACAGGACACCGGGGAGCTGTTTTTT
CDR3aa: CASSLQDTGELFF

j_gene: TRBJ1-3
v_gene: TRBV7-2
abundance: .
d_gene: .
CDR3nt: TGTGCCAGCAGCTCCTACTCTGGAAACACCATATATTTT
CDR3aa: CASSSYSGNTIYF

j_gene: TRBJ2-2
v_gene: TRBV7-2
abundance: .
d_gene: TRBD2
CDR3nt: TGTGCCAGCAGCTTCCGCGGACTAGTCGGCACCGGGGAGCTGTTTTTT
CDR3aa: CASSFRGLVGTGELFF

j_gene: TRBJ2-3
v_gene: TRBV6-6
abundance: .
d_gene: .
CDR3nt: TGTGCCAGCAGTTATCGGACAGCCACAGATACGCAGTATTTT
CDR3aa: CASSYRTATDTQYF

j_gene: TRBJ2-3
v_gene: TRBV5-1
abundance: .
d_gene: TRBD2
CDR3nt: TGCGCCAGCAGCTTGGAGGGGCGGGGGGCGGTGGATACGCAGTATTTT
CDR3aa: CASSLEGRGAVDTQYF

j_gene: TRBJ2-7
v_gene: TRBV6-5
abundance: .
d_gene: TRBD2
CDR3nt: TGTGCCAGCAGGGTAGCGGGAGATAGGGAGCAGTACTTC
CDR3aa: CASRVAGDREQYF

j_gene: TRBJ1-2
v_gene: TRBV15
abundance: .
d_gene: TRBD1
CDR3nt: TGTGCCACCAGCCCGGGACAGGGCCGAGGCTACACCTTC
CDR3aa: CATSPGQGRGYTF

j_gene: TRBJ2-3
v_gene: TRBV29-1
abundance: .
d_gene: TRBD1
CDR3nt: TGCAGCGTCCGCCTTGGGCAGGGGGCAGAAGATACGCAGTATTTT
CDR3aa: CSVRLGQGAEDTQYF

j_gene: TRBJ1-5
v_gene: TRBV29-1
abundance: .
d_gene: .
CDR3nt: TGCAGCGTTGATGTGGGCTCCGGGCCCCAGCATTTT
CDR3aa: CSVDVGSGPQHF

j_gene: TRBJ1-5
v_gene: TRBV2
abundance: .
d_gene: .
CDR3nt: TGTGCCAGCACAGGGCTCTATAGCAATCAGCCCCAGCATTTT
CDR3aa: CASTGLYSNQPQHF

j_gene: TRBJ2-3
v_gene: TRBV9
abundance: .
d_gene: TRBD1
CDR3nt: TGTGCCAGCAGCGTAGAGGACAGGGAGGCTATCACGCAGTATTTT
CDR3aa: CASSVEDREAITQYF

j_gene: TRBJ2-7
v_gene: TRBV3-1/TRBV3-2
abundance: .
d_gene: TRBD2
CDR3nt: TGTGCCAGCAGCCCGGGACTAGCGACCTACGAGCAGTACTTC
CDR3aa: CASSPGLATYEQYF

j_gene: TRBJ1-2
v_gene: TRBV12-3/TRBV12-4
abundance: .
d_gene: .
CDR3nt: TGTGCCAGCAGTGAACAGGGAGTGGGCTACACCTTC
CDR3aa: CASSEQGVGYTF

j_gene: TRBJ2-7
v_gene: TRBV19
abundance: .
d_gene: .
CDR3nt: TGTGCCAGTAGTAGTATAGGAGGACGCCGTCCTAGTGGGGTTGGCGTGGTCTACGAGCAGTACTTC
CDR3aa: CASSSIGGRRPSGVGVVYEQYF

j_gene: TRBJ1-1
v_gene: TRBV7-9
abundance: .
d_gene: .
CDR3nt: TGTGCCAGCAGCCCCAGAGGGCCCAGAAACACTGAAGCTTTCTTT
CDR3aa: CASSPRGPRNTEAFF

j_gene: TRBJ2-1
v_gene: TRBV27
abundance: .
d_gene: .
CDR3nt: TGTGCCAGCAGTTTGGCCGGGTGGGATGAGCAGTTCTTC
CDR3aa: CASSLAGWDEQFF

j_gene: TRBJ2-3
v_gene: TRBV7-2
abundance: .
d_gene: TRBD1
CDR3nt: TGTGCCAGCAGCTATCGACAGGGTAGGGAGACAGATACGCAGTATTTT
CDR3aa: CASSYRQGRETDTQYF

j_gene: TRBJ1-1
v_gene: TRBV11-2
abundance: few
d_gene: .
CDR3nt: TGTGCCAGCGTCCGGGGGGGGTTGAACACTGAAGCTTTCTTT
CDR3aa: CASVRGGLNTEAFF

j_gene: TRBJ1-2
v_gene: TRBV19
abundance: .
d_gene: TRBD1
CDR3nt: TGTGCCAGTGTCGGATACCGGGACAGGGCTAACTATGGCTACACCTTC
CDR3aa: CASVGYRDRANYGYTF